This T cell receptor (beta chain) was profiled in a study of T cell therapy after organ transplantation. Study at large: About 85% of the ten patients were clinical responders.

Profiling relied on immunoSEQ multiplex PCR, and the TCRdb table lists in-frame clones only, not all of them. Counted here are tens of thousands of clones, 94% occurring once; the ten biggest clones make up 3% to 3.5%. Per germline, CDR1 SGHRS and CDR2 YFSETQ. V was pared by 4 bases and J by 0 bases, with 4 bases of the junction left unmatched. This CDR3 is 15 amino acids long. This clone was recorded only once. The target antigen is unknown. The TCR originated in a human patient who had received a solid organ transplant and had CMV disease. This chain uses TRBV5-1 with TRBJ1-1; 9 nucleotides agree with TRBD1. The material was CD8+ T cells from blood, obtained before autologous CMV-specific T cell therapy. The DNA for the CDR3 is TGCGCCAGCAGCGGCACAGGGGGCCTGAACACTGAAGCTTTCTTT. It specifies CASSGTGGLNTEAFF.